This T cell receptor (beta chain) was recovered during a study of T cell changes during pregnancy in multiple sclerosis. Trimming cost V 5 bases and J 0 bases, with 17 bases left between them. CDR1 is LNHDA and CDR2 is SQIVND in the germline V gene (reference sequence). CDR3 size: 17 residues. Clones were sequenced by immunoSEQ multiplex PCR, and TCRdb holds only the in-frame ones, with some missing. The top ten clones hold more than 0.9% of a sample with 70,000 to 100,000 clones, 85% to 95% of them seen once. Sequenced material: peripheral blood, taken in the first trimester of pregnancy. The TCR originated in a female donor with multiple sclerosis, enrolled in a pregnancy study. The chain uses TRBV19 and TRBJ2-4; D possibly corresponds to TRBD1 (6 bases). This CDR3 reads CASSPTGQSLAKNIQYF. CDR3 DNA: TGTGCCAGTAGTCCGACGGGACAATCACTAGCCAAAAACATTCAGTACTTC.